The clone carrying this TCR beta chain has at least ten counts. The use of a sample-barcoded 5' primer and a J-beta primer mix characterized a second PCR of roughly 6 to 11 cycles. TCRdb processed the 5' RACE reads anew with MiXCR; each CDR3 protein has one entry. Altogether 850,000 or so distinct CDR3 sequences are present, 29% being singletons, with the ten largest covering 15% to 20%. This specimen comes from a study of blood T cells in healthy people across ages. The V segment lost 2 bases and the J segment 4 bases; nucleotides outside the gene matches: 2. The germline gives CDR1 SGDLS, CDR2 YYNGEE. The CDR3 sequence is 13 residues long.

The chain uses TRBV9 and TRBJ2-7, with 8 nucleotides matching TRBD2. The TCR was taken from an elderly woman in good health. Sequencing was carried out using blood. The chain's CDR3 is CASSVSGGYEQYF. The CDR3 bases are TGTGCCAGCAGCGTGAGCGGGGGATACGAGCAGTACTTC.